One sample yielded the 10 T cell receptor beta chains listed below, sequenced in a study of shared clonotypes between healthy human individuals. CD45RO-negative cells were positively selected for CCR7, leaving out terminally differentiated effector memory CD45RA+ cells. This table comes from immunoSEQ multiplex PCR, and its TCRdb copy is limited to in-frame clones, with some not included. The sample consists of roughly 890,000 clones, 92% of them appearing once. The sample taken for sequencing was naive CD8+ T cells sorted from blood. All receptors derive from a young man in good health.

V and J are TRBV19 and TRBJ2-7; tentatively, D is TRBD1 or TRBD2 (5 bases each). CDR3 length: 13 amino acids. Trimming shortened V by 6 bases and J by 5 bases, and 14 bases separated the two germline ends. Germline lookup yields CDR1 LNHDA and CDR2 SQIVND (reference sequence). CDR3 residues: CASSRRGANEQYF. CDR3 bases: TGTGCCAGTAGCCGCCGAGGGGCGAACGAGCAGTACTTC.

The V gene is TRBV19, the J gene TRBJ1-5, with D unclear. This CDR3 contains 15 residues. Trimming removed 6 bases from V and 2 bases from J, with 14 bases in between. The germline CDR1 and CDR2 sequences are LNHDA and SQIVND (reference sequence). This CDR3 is CASRPRAARNQPQHF. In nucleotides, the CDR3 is TGTGCCAGTAGGCCGCGGGCAGCCCGCAATCAGCCCCAGCATTTT.

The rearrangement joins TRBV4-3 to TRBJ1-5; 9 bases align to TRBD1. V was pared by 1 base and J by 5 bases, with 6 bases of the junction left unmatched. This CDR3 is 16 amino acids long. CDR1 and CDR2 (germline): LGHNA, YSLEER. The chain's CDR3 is CASSQGGQGKDQPQHF. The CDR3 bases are TGCGCCAGCAGCCAAGGAGGACAGGGGAAGGATCAGCCCCAGCATTTT.

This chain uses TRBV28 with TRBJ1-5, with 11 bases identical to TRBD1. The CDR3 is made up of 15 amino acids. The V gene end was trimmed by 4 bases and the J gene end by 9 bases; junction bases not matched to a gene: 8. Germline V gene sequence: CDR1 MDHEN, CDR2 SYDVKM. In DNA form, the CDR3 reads TGTGCCAGCAGTTCGGGACAGGGGGAACTTTCGCCCCAGCATTTT. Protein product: CASSSGQGELSPQHF. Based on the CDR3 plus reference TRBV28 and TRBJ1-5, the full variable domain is DVKVTQSSRYLVKRTGEKVFLECVQDMDHENMFWYRQDPGLGLRLIYFSYDVKMKEKGDIPEGYSVSREKKERFSLILESASTNQTSMYLCASSSGQGELSPQHFGDGTRLSIL.

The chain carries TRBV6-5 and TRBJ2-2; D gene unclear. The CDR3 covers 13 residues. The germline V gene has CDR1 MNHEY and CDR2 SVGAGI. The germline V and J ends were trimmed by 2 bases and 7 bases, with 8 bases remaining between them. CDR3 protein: CASSYNGVGELFF. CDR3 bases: TGTGCCAGCAGTTACAATGGGGTCGGGGAGCTGTTTTTT.

The CDR3 DNA sequence: TGTGCCAGTAGTCGGACTAGCGGGAGGATTAACACCGGGGAGCTGTTTTTT. Its protein is CASSRTSGRINTGELFF. This rearrangement joins TRBV19 to TRBJ2-2; TRBD2 agrees at 14 bases. CDR1 LNHDA and CDR2 SQIVND come from the germline V gene (reference sequence). V shed 5 bases and J 2 bases; nucleotides not matched to a gene: 4. The CDR3 spans 17 residues.

CDR3 sequence reads: CASSNRASGIIIYGYTF. As DNA, the CDR3 is TGTGCCAGCAGCAATCGCGCCTCGGGAATTATTATCTATGGCTACACCTTC. The chain is built from TRBV21-1 and TRBJ1-2. TRBV21-1 is an annotated pseudogene. The CDR3 totals 17 residues.

CDR3 in amino acids: CASSQQTASTDTQYF. CDR3 DNA: TGTGCCAGCAGTCAACAGACCGCGAGCACAGATACGCAGTATTTT. The chain has TRBV27 and TRBJ2-3; the D is unclear. CDR1 is MNHEY, CDR2 SMNVEV, per germline (reference sequence). Trimming cost V 5 bases and J 0 bases, with 12 bases left between them. The CDR3 spans 15 residues.

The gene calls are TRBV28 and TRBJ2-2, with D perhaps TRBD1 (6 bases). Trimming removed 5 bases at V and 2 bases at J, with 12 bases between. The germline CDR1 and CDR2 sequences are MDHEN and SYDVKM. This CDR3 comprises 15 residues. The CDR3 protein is CASSGDNFNTGELFF. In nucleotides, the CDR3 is TGTGCCAGCAGTGGGGACAACTTTAACACCGGGGAGCTGTTTTTT.

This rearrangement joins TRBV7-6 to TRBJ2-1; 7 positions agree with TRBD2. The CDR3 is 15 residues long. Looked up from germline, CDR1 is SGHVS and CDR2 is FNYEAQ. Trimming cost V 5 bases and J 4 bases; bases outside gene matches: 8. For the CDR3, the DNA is TGTGCCAGCAGCCCGGGGATTAGCGGGTACAATGAGCAGTTCTTC. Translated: CASSPGISGYNEQFF.